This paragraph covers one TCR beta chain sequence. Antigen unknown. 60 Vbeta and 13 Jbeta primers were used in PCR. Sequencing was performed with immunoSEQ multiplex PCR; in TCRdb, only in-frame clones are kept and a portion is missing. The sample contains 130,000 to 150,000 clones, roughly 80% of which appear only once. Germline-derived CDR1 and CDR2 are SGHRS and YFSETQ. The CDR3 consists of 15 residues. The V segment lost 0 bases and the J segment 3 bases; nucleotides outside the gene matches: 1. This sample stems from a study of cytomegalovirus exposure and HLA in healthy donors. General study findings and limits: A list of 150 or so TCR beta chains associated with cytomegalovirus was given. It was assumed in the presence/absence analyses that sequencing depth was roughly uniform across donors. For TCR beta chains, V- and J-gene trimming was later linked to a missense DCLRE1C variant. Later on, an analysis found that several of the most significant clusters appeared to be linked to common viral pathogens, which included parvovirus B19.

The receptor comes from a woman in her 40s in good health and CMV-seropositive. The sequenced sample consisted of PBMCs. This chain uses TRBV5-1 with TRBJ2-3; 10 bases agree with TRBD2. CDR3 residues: CASSLVAGGTDTQYF. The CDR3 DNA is TGCGCCAGCAGCTTGGTAGCGGGGGGAACAGATACGCAGTATTTT.